This paragraph covers one T cell receptor (beta chain) sequence. This specimen belongs to a study of shared clonotypes between healthy human individuals. This CDR3 comprises 15 residues. Germline V gene sequence: CDR1 MNHNS, CDR2 SASEGT. Unmatched junction bases numbered 6, after V lost 2 bases and J lost 7 bases. The repertoire was sequenced with immunoSEQ multiplex PCR; TCRdb's copy has only in-frame clones and lacks some. The sample includes approximately 2.5 million clones, over 85% of them seen just once. The sequenced sample was naive CD4+ T cells sorted from blood. As to subset: CD45RA+ positively selected. The TCR originated in a man younger than 35 in good health. The chain carries TRBV6-1 and TRBJ2-7, with 12 bases fitting TRBD1. The CDR3 protein is CASSERGQGAWEQYF. The CDR3 DNA is TGTGCCAGCAGTGAAAGGGGACAGGGGGCATGGGAGCAGTACTTC.